Listed here are 29 T cell receptor beta chains from one sample, sequenced in a study of tumor and adjacent non-tumor tissue in lung cancer. TCRbeta libraries were built with three rounds of nested PCR, modified from ARM-PCR. TCRdb analysed the multiplex PCR reads with MiXCR anew, one entry per CDR3 protein. This table has about 110,000 distinct CDR3 sequences, about 75% appearing once. No cell sorting was done before RNA was extracted from the tissue. Input material: lung tumor tissue. The receptors stem from a woman aged 55 to 70 with non-small cell lung cancer.

In this sample, this clonotype turned up many times. The chain links TRBV4-3 to TRBJ2-7, with 9 bases aligning to TRBD2. CDR1 is LGHNA and CDR2 is YSLEER in the germline V gene. V dropped 1 base and J dropped 2; count of bases not matched to a gene: 3. The CDR3 is made up of 15 amino acids. DNA for the CDR3: TGCGCCAGCAGCCAAGGACTAGCGGACACCTACGAGCAGTACTTC. It specifies CASSQGLADTYEQYF.

The chain joins TRBV11-2 to TRBJ1-6; no definite D call. The CDR3 has 15 residues. The germline V gene has CDR1 SGHAT and CDR2 FQNNGV. The V end lost 2 bases, the J end lost 6 bases, and 11 bases lay between the germline ends. The CDR3 bases are TGTGCCAGCAGCTTACAAACCAGCCCTAATTCACCCCTCCACTTT. It is translated as CASSLQTSPNSPLHF.

This chain joins TRBV20-1 and TRBJ2-1; D may be TRBD1 or TRBD2 (6 bases each). The germline V and J ends were trimmed by 7 bases and 8 bases, with 24 bases remaining between them. The CDR3 totals 15 residues. The germline V gene has CDR1 DFQATT and CDR2 SNEGSKA (reference sequence). The chain's CDR3 is CSVTTPRLGGHEQFF. The CDR3 DNA reads TGCAGTGTTACGACCCCGAGACTAGGGGGGCATGAGCAGTTCTTC.

The V gene is TRBV29-1, the J gene TRBJ1-1; no clear D. Trimming pared 5 bases from V and 10 bases from J, leaving 17 bases between. The CDR3 consists of 12 residues. CDR1 SQVTM and CDR2 ANQGSEA come from the germline V gene. DNA for the CDR3: TGCAGCGTTAACACTGTGGAAATTGTAGCTTTCTTT. Protein: CSVNTVEIVAFF.

Ten or more counts support this clonotype. V usage is TRBV9 and J usage is TRBJ1-2, with D maybe TRBD1 (5 bases). Trimming removed 4 bases at V and 3 bases at J, with 16 bases between. Germline V gene sequence: CDR1 SGDLS, CDR2 YYNGEE. This CDR3 has 15 residues. The CDR3 is CASSLPGASHYGYTF. Written as DNA, the CDR3 is TGTGCCAGCAGCCTACCCGGGGCTTCTCACTATGGCTACACCTTC. The whole variable domain, remainder taken from reference TRBV9 and TRBJ1-2, is DSGVTQTPKHLITATGQRVTLRCSPRSGDLSVYWYQQSLDQGLQFLIQYYNGEERAKGNILERFSAQQFPDLHSELNLSSLELGDSALYFCASSLPGASHYGYTFGSGTRLTVV.

Notes on this clonotype: The junction departs from the called germline gene at one end, perhaps through a read error. V and J are TRBV11-1 and TRBJ1-1, with D tentatively TRBD1 (5 bases). This CDR3 is 14 amino acids long. Germline loops: CDR1 SGHAT, CDR2 FQDESV (reference sequence). CDR3 nucleotides: TGTGCAAGCAGCTTTATTGGGGGAGCAGCCGGAGCTTTCTTT. Translated: CASSFIGGAAGAFF.

In regard to this clonotype: The junction does not match germline at one end; this may be a read error. This rearrangement joins TRBV4-2 to TRBJ1-5; D might be TRBD1 (5 bases). CDR1 and CDR2 from the germline V gene are LGHNA and YNFKEQ. The CDR3 loop spans 19 amino acids. The CDR3 is CASRQGRDRPLYSKQPQHF. DNA of the CDR3: TGTGCCAGCAGGCAAGGCCGGGACCGACCGCTTTATAGCAAACAGCCCCAGCATTTT.

Details on this clonotype: As the CDR3 is not closed by the conserved phenylalanine or tryptophan, this likely results from a read error. The limits of the CDR3 on the DNA are not certain, so only TCRdb's listed CDR3 is given. The chain carries TRBV10-1 and TRBJ2-7. Germline V gene sequence: CDR1 WNHNN, CDR2 SYGVQD (reference sequence). The CDR3 spans 13 amino acids, including both terminal residues. The CDR3: CASSEQRRSEPYL.

V gene TRBV20-1 combines with J gene TRBJ2-1; D ambiguous. The germline V gene encodes CDR1 DFQATT and CDR2 SNEGSKA (reference sequence). The germline V and J ends were trimmed by 4 bases and 11 bases, with 12 bases remaining between them. This CDR3 region has 11 residues. In DNA form, the CDR3 reads TGCAGTGCTAAACCGGTCGATAAGCAGTTCTTC. Protein: CSAKPVDKQFF.

This chain connects TRBV20-1 to TRBJ2-7; D gene unclear. V shed 5 bases and J shed 12 bases, with 23 bases lying between them. Germline V gene data show CDR1 as DFQATT and CDR2 as SNEGSKA (reference sequence). This CDR3 region has 13 residues. The DNA for the CDR3 is TGCAGTGCTTCCCGACGGCCTTCCTACGAGTGGTACTTC. Translation: CSASRRPSYEWYF.

In regard to this clonotype: A much larger clone sits a single nucleotide away, making a read error possible. The chain has TRBV20-1 and TRBJ2-5; D uncertain. This CDR3 is 13 amino acids long. Deletions cut 6 bases from V and 3 bases from J, with 14 bases between. CDR1 is DFQATT and CDR2 is SNEGSKA in the germline V gene (reference sequence). As DNA, the CDR3 is TGCAGTGCCCTCTCCCTACAGAAAGAGACCCAGTACTTC. Its translation: CSALSLQKETQYF.

Concerning this clonotype itself: The junction differs from germline at one of its ends, possibly a read error. The rearrangement links TRBV6-6 to TRBJ2-7, with 9 bases lining up with TRBD1. The germline CDR1 and CDR2 sequences are MNHNY and SVGAGI (reference sequence). This CDR3 region has 15 residues. CDR3: CANRLTGGAPYEQYF. In DNA form, the CDR3 reads TGTGCCAACAGATTAACAGGGGGCGCGCCCTACGAGCAATACTTC.

With regard to this clonotype: A much larger clone lies a single base off, so this may be a read error. The chain combines TRBV12-3 or TRBV12-4 with TRBJ1-5, with D possibly TRBD1 on 5 matching bases. The CDR3 has 13 amino acids. The CDR3 region is CSSSLGGEGPQHF. The DNA for the CDR3 is TGTTCCAGCAGTTTAGGAGGGGAGGGACCCCAGCATTTT.

V usage is TRBV4-1 and J usage is TRBJ1-4; 7 nucleotides align to TRBD1. The V gene's germline CDR1 is MGHRA and CDR2 YSYEKL. The ends lost 2 bases at V and 7 bases at J; junction bases unmatched: 10. The CDR3 contains 16 residues. This chain's CDR3 is CASSQIQGTLSEKLFF. As DNA, the CDR3 is TGCGCCAGCAGCCAAATACAGGGGACCCTCAGTGAAAAACTGTTTTTT.

The chain links TRBV11-2 to TRBJ2-1; TRBD2 is a possible D gene (6 bases). The CDR3 has 15 amino acids. V lost 6 bases and J 0 bases, leaving 12 bases between the germline ends. Germline CDR1 and CDR2: SGHAT and FQNNGV. The CDR3 DNA reads TGTGCCAGCAGAGGGGAGGAGAGCTCCTACAATGAGCAGTTCTTC. This codes for CASRGEESSYNEQFF.

As concerns this clonotype: At one of its ends the junction is not consistent with the germline gene, which may arise from a read error. The chain has TRBV11-2 and TRBJ2-4; D assignment may be TRBD1 or TRBD2 (6 bases each). Germline assignment: CDR1 SGHAT and CDR2 FQNNGV. This CDR3 has 16 residues. The CDR3 loop reads CASSPVRGGIGDIQNF. The CDR3 DNA reads TGTGCCAGCAGTCCCGTCAGAGGGGGGATCGGAGACATTCAGAACTTC.

This clonotype was found a few times. At one of its ends the junction is not consistent with the germline gene, which may arise from a read error. V and J are TRBV12-3 or TRBV12-4 and TRBJ1-5, with 11 bases fitting TRBD1. The CDR3 is made up of 17 amino acids. DNA for the CDR3: TGTGCCAGCAGTTTAATGTGGGGGGGGACAGGGGGGCAGCCCCAATATTTT. It specifies CASSLMWGGTGGQPQYF.

Concerning this clonotype: Possible read error: a much larger clone is one base away. This chain joins TRBV7-8 and TRBJ2-5; D perhaps matches TRBD2 (6 bases). The germline CDR1 and CDR2 sequences are SGHVS and FQNEAQ. Trimming pared 5 bases from V and 3 bases from J, leaving 16 bases between. This CDR3 contains 15 residues. In DNA form, the CDR3 reads TGTGCCAGCAGCGATACGGGACTGAAAGAAGAGACCCAGTACTTC. It specifies CASSDTGLKEETQYF.

This clonotype was recorded only once. Compared with germline, one end of the junction differs, possibly owing to a read error. The V gene is TRBV11-1, the J gene TRBJ2-1; a weak D match, TRBD1 (6 bases). CDR1 and CDR2 (germline): SGHAT, FQDESV (reference sequence). The CDR3 extends over 15 amino acids. The CDR3 spells CANSLLGTSFNEQSF. The CDR3 bases are TGTGCCAACAGCTTATTGGGGACAAGTTTCAATGAGCAGTCCTTC.

This clonotype was picked up a small number of times. The junction differs from germline at one of its ends, possibly a read error. The chain links TRBV11-1 to TRBJ1-2; D is possibly TRBD1 (6 bases). Germline-derived CDR1 and CDR2 are SGHAT and FQDESV (reference sequence). The CDR3 covers 14 residues. The CDR3 reads CASSSQGPLYGYAF. The CDR3 nucleotides are TGTGCCAGCAGCTCACAGGGCCCGCTATATGGCTACGCCTTT. Full variable domain (rest looked up from reference TRBV11-1 and TRBJ1-2): EAEVAQSPRYKITEKSQAVAFWCDPISGHATLYWYRQILGQGPELLVQFQDESVVDDSQLPKDRFSAERLKGVDSTLKIQPAELGDSAMYLCASSSQGPLYGYAFGSGTRLTVV.

This clonotype turned up a few times. This may arise from a read error, as a much more abundant clone is one base away. This chain links TRBV6-5 with TRBJ2-1; D uncertain. The V gene lost 10 bases and the J gene lost 7 bases, with 11 bases spanning the gap. The CDR3 runs to 11 residues. Per germline, CDR1 MNHEY and CDR2 SVGAGI. In DNA, the CDR3 is TGTGCCAACATGATAGGGAATGAGCAGTTCTTC. As protein: CANMIGNEQFF.

The rearrangement links TRBV6-2 or TRBV6-3 to TRBJ2-3, with 15 positions matching TRBD2. CDR3 length equals 20 residues. J was trimmed by 8 bases and V by 2 bases; bases with no gene match: 17. CDR1 is MNHEY, CDR2 SVGEGT, per germline. The CDR3 reads CASSYPLGTSGGQVAGTQYF. DNA for the CDR3: TGTGCCAGCAGTTACCCTCTGGGGACTAGCGGGGGGCAAGTCGCAGGTACGCAGTATTTT.

Points on this clonotype: Lacking the conserved final phenylalanine or tryptophan, this CDR3 likely reflects a read error. CDR3 amino acids: CASRKNQGYTQYY. The CDR3 DNA reads TGTGCCAGCAGAAAGAACCAAGGTTATACGCAGTATTAT. This rearrangement joins TRBV11-3 to TRBJ2-3; D remains ambiguous. CDR3 length equals 13 residues. Germline values: CDR1 SGHNT, CDR2 YENEEA. The V end was cut by 6 bases, the J end by 7 bases, with 14 bases between.

Turning to this clonotype: Relative to the germline gene, one junction end is altered; a read error may explain this. J is TRBJ2-3 and V is TRBV28; D is perhaps TRBD1 or TRBD2 (5 bases each). This CDR3 spans 18 amino acids. Germline V gene sequence: CDR1 MDHEN, CDR2 SYDVKM. The CDR3 loop is CASSFDRRGFGLTDTHCF. For the CDR3, the DNA is TGTGCCAGCAGTTTCGACCGCCGGGGCTTCGGACTCACAGATACGCACTGTTTT.

The CDR3 sequence: CASSLYNSNQPQHF. In DNA, the CDR3 is TGTGCCAGCTCACTATACAATAGCAATCAGCCCCAGCATTTT. The V and J genes are TRBV18 and TRBJ1-5; D is ambiguous. Germline CDR1 and CDR2: KGHSH and LQKENI. Trimming removed 4 bases at V and 0 bases at J, with 7 bases between. The CDR3 totals 14 residues.

The CDR3 protein is CSTGHPKGVSHEQYF. DNA of the CDR3: TGCAGCACCGGGCACCCGAAGGGGGTCTCTCACGAGCAGTACTTC. This rearrangement joins TRBV29-1 to TRBJ2-7; D might be TRBD1 (6 bases). The CDR3 extends over 15 amino acids. The V and J ends lost 8 bases and 5 bases respectively, with 25 bases between them. Looked up from germline, CDR1 is SQVTM and CDR2 is ANQGSEA.

For this clonotype: Germline and junction disagree at one end, which may indicate a read error. The rearrangement uses TRBV30 and TRBJ1-1, with D possibly matching TRBD1 (5 bases). This CDR3 is 13 amino acids long. The germline gives CDR1 GTSNPN, CDR2 SVGIG (reference sequence). CDR3: CALNDGGNTEAFF. The CDR3 DNA follows: TGTGCCTTGAACGATGGGGGGAACACTGAAGCTTTCTTC.

On this clonotype: A much larger clone is a single base away; this may be a read error. The CDR3 region is CSAREGQGGQLQHF. The CDR3 DNA is TGCAGTGCTAGAGAAGGACAGGGCGGTCAGCTCCAGCATTTT. The chain couples TRBV20-1 to TRBJ1-5, with 8 bases fitting TRBD1. The length of the CDR3 is 14 residues. Germline V gene sequence: CDR1 DFQATT, CDR2 SNEGSKA (reference sequence).

Ten or more counts support this clonotype. V gene TRBV20-1 combines with J gene TRBJ1-4, with D maybe TRBD1 (5 bases). V lost 6 bases to trimming and J lost 7 bases, with 18 bases between them. This CDR3 region has 14 residues. In germline, CDR1 is DFQATT, CDR2 SNEGSKA (reference sequence). CDR3 residues: CSANALGGGEKLFF. The CDR3 DNA reads as TGCAGTGCAAACGCCCTGGGGGGGGGTGAAAAACTGTTTTTT.